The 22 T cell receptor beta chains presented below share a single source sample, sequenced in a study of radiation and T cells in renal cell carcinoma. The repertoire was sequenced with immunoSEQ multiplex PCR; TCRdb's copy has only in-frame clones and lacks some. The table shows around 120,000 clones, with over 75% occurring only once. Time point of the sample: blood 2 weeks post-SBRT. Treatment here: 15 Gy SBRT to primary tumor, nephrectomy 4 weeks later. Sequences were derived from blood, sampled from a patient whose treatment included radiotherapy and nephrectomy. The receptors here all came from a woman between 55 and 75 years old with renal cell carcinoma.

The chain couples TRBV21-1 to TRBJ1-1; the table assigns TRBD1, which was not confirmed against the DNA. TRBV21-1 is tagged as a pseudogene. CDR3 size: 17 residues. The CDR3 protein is CASSVLQGRPIRDEAFF. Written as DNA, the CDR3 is TGTGCCAGCAGCGTACTACAGGGGAGGCCCATAAGGGATGAAGCTTTCTTT.

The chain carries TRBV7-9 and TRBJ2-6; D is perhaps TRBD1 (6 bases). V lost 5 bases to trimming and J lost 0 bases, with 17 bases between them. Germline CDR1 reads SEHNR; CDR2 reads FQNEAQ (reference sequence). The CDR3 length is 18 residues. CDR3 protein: CASSPPGTPISGANVLTF. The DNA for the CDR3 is TGTGCCAGCAGCCCCCCAGGGACACCAATCTCTGGGGCCAACGTCCTGACTTTC.

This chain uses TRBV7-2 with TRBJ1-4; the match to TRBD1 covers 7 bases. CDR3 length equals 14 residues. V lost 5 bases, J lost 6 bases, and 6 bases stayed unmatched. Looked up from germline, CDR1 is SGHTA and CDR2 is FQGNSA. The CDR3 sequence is CASSATGRDEKLFF. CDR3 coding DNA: TGTGCCAGCAGCGCGACAGGGAGGGATGAAAAACTGTTTTTT.

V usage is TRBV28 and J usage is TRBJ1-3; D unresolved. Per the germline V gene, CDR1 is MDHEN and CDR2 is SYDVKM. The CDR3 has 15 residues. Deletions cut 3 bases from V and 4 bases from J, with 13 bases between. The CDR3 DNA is TGTGCCAGCAGTTTGGCTCTGTCATCCGGAAACACCATATATTTT. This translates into CASSLALSSGNTIYF.

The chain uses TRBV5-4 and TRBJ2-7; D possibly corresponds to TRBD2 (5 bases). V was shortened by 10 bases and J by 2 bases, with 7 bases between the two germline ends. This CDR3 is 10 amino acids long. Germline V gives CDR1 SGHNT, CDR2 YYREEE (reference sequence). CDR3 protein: CASGTYEQYF. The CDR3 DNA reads TGTGCCTCGGGGACCTACGAGCAGTACTTC.

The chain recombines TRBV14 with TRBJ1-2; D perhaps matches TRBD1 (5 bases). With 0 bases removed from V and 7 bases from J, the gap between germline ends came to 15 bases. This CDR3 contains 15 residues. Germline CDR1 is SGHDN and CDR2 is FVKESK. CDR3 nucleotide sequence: TGTGCCAGCAGCCAAGATAGCAACCCTGGGGGTGGCTACACCTTC. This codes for CASSQDSNPGGGYTF.

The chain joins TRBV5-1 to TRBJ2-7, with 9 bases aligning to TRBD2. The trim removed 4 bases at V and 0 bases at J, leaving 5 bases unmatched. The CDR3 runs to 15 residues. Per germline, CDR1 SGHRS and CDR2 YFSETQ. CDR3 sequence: CASSPVAGVSYEQYF. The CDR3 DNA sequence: TGCGCCAGCAGCCCGGTAGCGGGGGTCTCCTACGAGCAGTACTTC.

The CDR3 nucleotides are TGTGCCAGCAGCGTTGAGGCCGACCCCTACGAGCAGTACTTC. Its protein is CASSVEADPYEQYF. The chain links TRBV6-6 to TRBJ2-7; D is unclear. Germline CDR1 and CDR2: MNHNY and SVGAGI (reference sequence). The CDR3 consists of 14 residues. Trimming removed 6 bases at V and 2 bases at J, with 14 bases between.

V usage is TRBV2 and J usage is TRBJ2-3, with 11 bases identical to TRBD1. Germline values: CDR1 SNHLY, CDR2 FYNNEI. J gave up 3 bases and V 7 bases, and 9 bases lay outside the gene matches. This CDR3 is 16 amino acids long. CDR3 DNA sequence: TGTGCCAGCACCAAGGACAGGGGGCGCGGGACAGATACGCAGTATTTT. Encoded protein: CASTKDRGRGTDTQYF. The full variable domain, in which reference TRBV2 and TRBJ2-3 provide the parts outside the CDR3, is EPEVTQTPSHQVTQMGQEVILRCVPISNHLYFYWYRQILGQKVEFLVSFYNNEISEKSEIFDDQFSVERPDGSNFTLKIRSTKLEDSAMYFCASTKDRGRGTDTQYFGPGTRLTVL.

CDR3 sequence reads: CASSLELASGSYEQFF. CDR3 sequence (DNA): TGTGCCAGCAGCTTAGAGTTGGCTAGCGGGAGTTATGAGCAGTTCTTC. The chain joins TRBV7-2 to TRBJ2-1; 10 positions agree with TRBD2. CDR1 and CDR2 (germline): SGHTA, FQGNSA. The J segment lost 8 bases and the V segment lost 1 base, leaving 8 bases of the junction unmatched. The CDR3 is 16 amino acids.

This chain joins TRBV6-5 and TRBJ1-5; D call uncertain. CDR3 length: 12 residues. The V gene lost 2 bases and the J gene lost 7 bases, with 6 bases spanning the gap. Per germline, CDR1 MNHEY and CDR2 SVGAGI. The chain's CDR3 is CASSYRTQPQHF. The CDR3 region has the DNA TGTGCCAGCAGTTACAGAACACAGCCCCAGCATTTT.

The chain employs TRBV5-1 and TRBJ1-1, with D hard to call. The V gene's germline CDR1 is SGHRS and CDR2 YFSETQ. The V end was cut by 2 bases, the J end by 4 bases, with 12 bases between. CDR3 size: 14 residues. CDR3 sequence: CASSFGEVGTEAFF. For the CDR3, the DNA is TGCGCCAGCAGCTTCGGGGAGGTGGGCACTGAAGCTTTCTTT.

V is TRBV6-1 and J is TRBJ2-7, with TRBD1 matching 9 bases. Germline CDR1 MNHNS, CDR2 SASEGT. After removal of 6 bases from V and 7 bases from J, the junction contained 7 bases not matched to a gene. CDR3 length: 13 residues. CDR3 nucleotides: TGTGCCAGCAGGAGCCCCGGGACAGGGGAGCAGTACTTC. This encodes CASRSPGTGEQYF.

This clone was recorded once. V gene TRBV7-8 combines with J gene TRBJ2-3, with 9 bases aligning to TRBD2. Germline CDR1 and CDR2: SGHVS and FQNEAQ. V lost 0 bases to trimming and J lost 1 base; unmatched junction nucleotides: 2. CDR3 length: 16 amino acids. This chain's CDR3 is CASSLAGGRGTDTQYF. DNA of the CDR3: TGTGCCAGCAGCTTAGCTGGCGGGAGGGGCACAGATACGCAGTATTTT.

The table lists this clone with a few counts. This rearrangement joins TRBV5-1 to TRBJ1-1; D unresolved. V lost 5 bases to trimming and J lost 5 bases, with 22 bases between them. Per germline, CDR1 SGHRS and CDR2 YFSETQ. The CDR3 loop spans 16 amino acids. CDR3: CASRVISGRPETEAFF. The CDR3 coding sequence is TGCGCCAGCAGAGTTATAAGTGGAAGGCCGGAGACTGAAGCTTTCTTT.

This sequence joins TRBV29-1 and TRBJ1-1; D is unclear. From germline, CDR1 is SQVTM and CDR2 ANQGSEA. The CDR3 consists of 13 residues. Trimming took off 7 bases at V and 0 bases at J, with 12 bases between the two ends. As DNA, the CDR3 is TGCAGCGCCGGGGAACACCTGAACACTGAAGCTTTCTTT. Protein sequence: CSAGEHLNTEAFF.

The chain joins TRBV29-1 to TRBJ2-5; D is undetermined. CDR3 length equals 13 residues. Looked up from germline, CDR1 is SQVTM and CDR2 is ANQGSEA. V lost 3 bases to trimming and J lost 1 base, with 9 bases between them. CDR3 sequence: CSVEMSFQETQYF. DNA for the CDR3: TGCAGCGTTGAGATGTCCTTCCAAGAGACCCAGTACTTC.

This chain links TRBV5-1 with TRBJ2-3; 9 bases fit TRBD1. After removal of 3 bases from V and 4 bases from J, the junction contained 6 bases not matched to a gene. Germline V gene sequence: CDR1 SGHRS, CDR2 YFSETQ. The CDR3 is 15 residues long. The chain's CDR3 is CASSSGDRAPDTQYF. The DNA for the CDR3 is TGCGCCAGCAGCTCGGGGGACAGGGCCCCAGATACGCAGTATTTT.

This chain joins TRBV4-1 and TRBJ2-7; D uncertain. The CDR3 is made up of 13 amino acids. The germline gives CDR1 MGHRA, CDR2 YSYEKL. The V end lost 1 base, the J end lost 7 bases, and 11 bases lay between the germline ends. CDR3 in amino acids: CASSQGAYGEQYF. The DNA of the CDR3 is TGCGCCAGCAGCCAAGGGGCCTATGGGGAGCAGTACTTC.

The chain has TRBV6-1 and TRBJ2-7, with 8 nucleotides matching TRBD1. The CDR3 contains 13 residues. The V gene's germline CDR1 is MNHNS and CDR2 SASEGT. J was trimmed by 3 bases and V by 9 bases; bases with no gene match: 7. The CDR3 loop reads CASWDRRGYEQYF. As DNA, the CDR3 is TGTGCCAGTTGGGACAGGCGAGGCTACGAGCAGTACTTC.

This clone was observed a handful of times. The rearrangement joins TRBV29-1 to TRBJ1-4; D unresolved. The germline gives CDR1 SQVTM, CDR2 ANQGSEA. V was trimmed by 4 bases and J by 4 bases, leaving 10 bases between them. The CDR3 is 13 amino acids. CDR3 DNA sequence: TGCAGCGTTGTAGAGGTGAATAATGAAAAACTGTTTTTT. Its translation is CSVVEVNNEKLFF.

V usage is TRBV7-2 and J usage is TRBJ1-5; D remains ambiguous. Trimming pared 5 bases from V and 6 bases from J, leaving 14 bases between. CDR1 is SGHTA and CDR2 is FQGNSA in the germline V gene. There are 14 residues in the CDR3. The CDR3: CASSAREISQPQHF. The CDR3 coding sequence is TGTGCCAGCAGCGCCAGAGAAATTAGTCAGCCCCAGCATTTT.